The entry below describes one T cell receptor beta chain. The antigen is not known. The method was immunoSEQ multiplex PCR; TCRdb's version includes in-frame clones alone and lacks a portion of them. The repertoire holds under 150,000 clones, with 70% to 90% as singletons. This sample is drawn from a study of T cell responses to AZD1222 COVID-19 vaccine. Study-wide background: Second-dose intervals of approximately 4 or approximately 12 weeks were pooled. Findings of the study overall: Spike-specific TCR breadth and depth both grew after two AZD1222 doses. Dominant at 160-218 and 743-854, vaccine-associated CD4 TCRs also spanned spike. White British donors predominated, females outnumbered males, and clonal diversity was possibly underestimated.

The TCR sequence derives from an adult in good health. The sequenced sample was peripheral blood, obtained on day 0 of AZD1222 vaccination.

The CDR3 DNA follows: TGTGCCAGCAGCCCGTTTAGCGGGGGGACAATAAATGAGCAGTTCTTC. It codes for CASSPFSGGTINEQFF. This chain connects TRBV7-3 to TRBJ2-1; 10 bases map to TRBD2. V was pared by 5 bases and J by 7 bases, with 11 bases of the junction left unmatched. Germline V gives CDR1 SGHTA, CDR2 FQGTGA. CDR3 length: 16 residues.